A single count supports the clone carrying this TCR beta chain. This record belongs to a study of blood T cell repertoires in COVID-19. Study-level information: Sites across the United States, Italy and Spain contributed samples from acute and convalescent COVID-19. In each case, the material was cDNA or gDNA derived from T cells, B-cell-depleted T cells, or PBMCs.

Sequencing used immunoSEQ multiplex PCR; TCRdb keeps in-frame clones, though not all of them. The table includes about 240,000 clones, roughly 90% detected once. The germline V gene has CDR1 SGHRS and CDR2 YFSETQ. Between the trimmed V and J ends, which lost 6 bases and 9 bases, there was a span of 16 bases. The CDR3 is 13 amino acids. The sequenced sample consisted of PBMCs or T cells enriched from blood (not recorded which). The TCR comes from a woman aged 30 to 39 with acute COVID-19. The chain is built from TRBV5-1 and TRBJ2-1, with a possible D match to TRBD1 (5 bases). This CDR3 reads CASTRTNGLEQFF. CDR3 sequence (DNA): TGCGCCAGCACTAGGACAAACGGTCTTGAGCAGTTCTTC. The variable domain in full, with the rest retrieved from reference TRBV5-1 and TRBJ2-1, is KAGVTQTPRYLIKTRGQQVTLSCSPISGHRSVSWYQQTPGQGLQFLFEYFSETQRNKGNFPGRFSGRQFSNSRSEMNVSTLELGDSALYLCASTRTNGLEQFFGPGTRLTVL.